The clone carrying this T cell receptor (beta chain) showed up many times. Its target is not known. This entry is derived from a study of blood T cells in healthy people across ages. Findings and caveats of the study: Lack of knowledge of donor CMV status possibly confounded expanded clonotype changes. In older individuals, TCR beta diversity per million T cells was lower, falling roughly linearly with age.

PCR was performed a second time for about 7 to 11 cycles using a sample-barcoded 5' primer and a J-beta primer mix. With 12 random nucleotides, a template-switch adaptor tagged each individual cDNA molecule. TCRdb re-called the 5' RACE reads with MiXCR, one entry per CDR3 protein. The sample includes 650,000 to 700,000 distinct CDR3 sequences, 40% to 65% of them seen just once. The amount of total RNA extracted per sample was at least 6 micrograms. The sequence derives from a woman older than 75 in good health. The sample comprised blood.

CDR3 sequence: CASSQGGAFSSPLHF. As DNA, the CDR3 is TGTGCCAGCAGCCAGGGGGGAGCCTTCTCTTCACCCCTCCACTTT. V gene TRBV11-2 combines with J gene TRBJ1-6, with 7 bases identical to TRBD1. Germline trimming cut 5 bases from V and 9 bases from J; bases unmatched to any gene: 10. Germline CDR1 is SGHAT and CDR2 is FQNNGV. The CDR3 consists of 15 residues.